This entry describes one T cell receptor beta chain. Its antigen is unknown. No per-base quality is available; no much larger clone lies one base away. This entry is derived from a study of CD8+ T cells in alopecia areata (dated by TCRdb to 2017 to 2018). Looking at the study overall: Treated patients were enrolled in an open-label pilot trial of oral tofacitinib at 5 to 10 mg twice daily for moderate-to-severe alopecia areata. Patients received tofacitinib for 6 to 18 months and were then followed off drug for 6 months to check for delayed response and recurrence. In both human patients and the C3H/HeJ mouse model, the study applied high-throughput TCRbeta sequencing to look at T cell clonal expansion in alopecia areata. Human TCRbeta sequencing covered scalp tissue and sorted CD4+ and CD8+ peripheral blood T cells from patchy and totalis/universalis alopecia areata patients and healthy controls. Tofacitinib-treated patients had biopsies at baseline and at 4 and 24 weeks of treatment, with a later scalp biopsy in several patients. Clonality in the scalp was compared among normal scalp (n=4), patchy alopecia areata scalp (n=8), and alopecia totalis/universalis scalp (n=8). The RNA source kit depended on sample type: the PAXgene miRNA kit for fixed scalp, the miRNeasy kit for PBMCs, and the RNeasy kit for mouse skin. TCRbeta CDR3 regions were amplified by immunoSEQ multiplex PCR using 35 Vbeta forward and 13 Jbeta reverse primers. Overall results and qualifications from the work: TCR sequences shared between patients were less clear than in mice, possibly partly because of HLA diversity in the patient population. Unlike mouse skin, where gammadelta T cells dominate, normal human skin contains resident alphabeta T cells that get sequenced too, which complicates analysis of the scalp TCR repertoire. Lesional scalp, especially in alopecia totalis/universalis, showed higher clonality and more expanded CD8+ clones than normal scalp, suggesting antigenic drive.

The library was prepared using the immunoSEQ multiplex PCR assay. RNA was extracted from all samples and reverse transcribed into cDNA, which served as template for TCR sequencing. SuperScript III was used for first-strand cDNA synthesis, primed with a 2:1 mix of oligo-dT and random hexamers. A synthetic immune receptor repertoire was used to measure amplification bias, and any remaining bias was corrected computationally. Regarding the original processing steps: Raw reads were preprocessed to remove errors, and CDR3 was defined by IMGT conventions from the conserved cysteine to phenylalanine. Clonality was computed by normalizing Shannon entropy by log2 of the number of productive unique TCRs and subtracting the result from 1. Whether scalp clones were CD4 or CD8 was inferred by matching scalp TCRbeta sequences against CD4 and CD8 repertoires sorted from blood. Held by TCRdb, this immuneACCESS table contains in-frame sequences only and omits some clones. Under half of the omission traces to an unresolved V gene where checked; the cause of the rest is unknown. Clone size and V and J calls were adopted from that table, with D and trimming inferred from the DNA. The sample table contains some 110,000 clones; only one count was recorded for around two fifths of them. The ten biggest clones cover roughly 3.2% of the sample.

According to the germline V gene, CDR1 reads KGHSH and CDR2 reads LQKENI. V loses 2 bases at its end and J loses 2 bases; junction bases beyond the gene matches: 2. Taken from cysteine to phenylalanine, the CDR3 has 14 residues. Just the 42-base CDR3 DNA is kept, in frame starting at base 1. Lesional scalp punch biopsies and peripheral blood were collected from alopecia areata patients. PBMCs were isolated by density centrifugation and stained for CD3, CD4 and CD8, and CD4+ and CD8+ T cells were sorted on a FACSAria. Sequences were obtained from CD4+ T cells sorted from blood. The sequence was obtained from a human donor with alopecia areata. This sequence uses TRBV18 and TRBJ1-1; 7 middle bases align to TRBD1. The nucleotide sequence reads as follows: TGTGCCAGCTCACCAGACAGGGTCAACACTGAAGCTTTCTTT. Translated, it gives CASSPDRVNTEAFF.